This TCR beta chain was captured by sequencing in a study of T cell responses to AZD1222 COVID-19 vaccine. Some clones are missing from TCRdb's copy, which holds only in-frame ones; the method was immunoSEQ multiplex PCR. The sample lists roughly 53,000 clones, about four fifths seen once, with roughly a quarter in the top ten. General study findings and limits: White British people made up most donors, females outnumbered males, and clonal diversity was possibly underestimated.

CDR1 is SGHAT and CDR2 is FQNNGV in the germline V gene. V was shortened by 4 bases and J by 1 base, with 18 bases between the two germline ends. The CDR3 is 17 amino acids. In the case of this clone: Its specificity is not known.

The input for sequencing was peripheral blood, taken on day 0 of AZD1222 vaccination. The clonotype comes from an adult in good health. V and J are TRBV11-2 and TRBJ2-3; no definite D call. The CDR3 DNA reads TGTGCCAGCAGCTCCGTACCACGATACCAGGGCACAGATACGCAGTATTTT. Its translation is CASSSVPRYQGTDTQYF.